The source of this T cell receptor beta chain is a study of PD-1 blockade in classical Hodgkin lymphoma. Clones were sequenced by immunoSEQ multiplex PCR, and TCRdb holds only the in-frame ones, with some missing. The sample yields roughly 70,000 clones, over 55% seen once. Comments on this clone: The antigen is unknown.

Study-level results: Relapsed/refractory patients reportedly had lower baseline diversity than newly diagnosed patients.

After autologous stem cell transplantation all patients relapsed, and prior brentuximab vedotin exposure differed between cohorts. When best responses were assessed, they were complete response, partial response or progressive disease. Germline CDR1 and CDR2: MNHEY and SMNVEV (reference sequence). The CDR3 has 17 residues. V lost 3 bases, J lost 2 bases, and 14 bases lay in between. This receptor was identified in a human donor with classical Hodgkin lymphoma. This chain links TRBV27 with TRBJ1-6; D might be TRBD1 (5 bases). Sequencing used peripheral blood mononuclear cells (PBMCs), obtained before the second cycle of nivolumab. The CDR3 loop reads CASSFGRGTTYNSPLHF. The CDR3 region has the DNA TGTGCCAGCAGTTTCGGGAGGGGTACTACCTATAATTCACCCCTCCACTTT.